This paragraph reports one T cell receptor (beta chain). This entry is derived from a study of monozygotic twins with inflammatory bowel disease. TCRdb reprocessed the 5' RACE reads; each CDR3 protein has one entry and no DNA is given. This sample's table reports about 160,000 distinct CDR3 sequences. This CDR3 has 16 residues. Looked up from germline, CDR1 is SGHTA and CDR2 is FQGNSA. The receptor was isolated from a human donor with ulcerative colitis or Crohn's disease, or a healthy co-twin of an affected twin (not recorded which). V is TRBV7-2 and J is TRBJ1-2; the TCRdb call, TRBD1, lacks DNA for checking. Material for sequencing was blood. This CDR3 reads CASSLVGGGGSYGYTF. The variable domain in full, with the rest retrieved from reference TRBV7-2 and TRBJ1-2, is GAGVSQSPSNKVTEKGKDVELRCDPISGHTALYWYRQSLGQGLEFLIYFQGNSAPDKSGLPSDRFSAERTGGSVSTLTIQRTQQEDSAVYLCASSLVGGGGSYGYTFGSGTRLTVV.